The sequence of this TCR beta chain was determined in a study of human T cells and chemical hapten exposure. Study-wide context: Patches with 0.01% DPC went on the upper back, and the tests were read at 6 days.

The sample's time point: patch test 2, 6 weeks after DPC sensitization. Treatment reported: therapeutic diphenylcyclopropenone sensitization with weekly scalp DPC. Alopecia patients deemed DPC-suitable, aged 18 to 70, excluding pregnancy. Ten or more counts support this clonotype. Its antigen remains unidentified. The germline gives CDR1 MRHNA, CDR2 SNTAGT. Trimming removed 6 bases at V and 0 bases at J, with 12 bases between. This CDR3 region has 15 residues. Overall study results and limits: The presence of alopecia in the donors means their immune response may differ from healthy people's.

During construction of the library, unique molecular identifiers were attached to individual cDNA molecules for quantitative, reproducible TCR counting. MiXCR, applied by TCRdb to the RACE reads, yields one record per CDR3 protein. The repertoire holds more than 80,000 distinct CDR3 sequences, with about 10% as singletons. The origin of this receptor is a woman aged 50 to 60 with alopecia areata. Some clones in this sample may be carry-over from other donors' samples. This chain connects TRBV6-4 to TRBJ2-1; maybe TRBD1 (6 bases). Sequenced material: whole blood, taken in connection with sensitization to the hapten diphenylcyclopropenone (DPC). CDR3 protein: CASSAQGSSYNEQFF. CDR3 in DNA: TGTGCCAGCAGCGCTCAGGGGAGCTCCTACAATGAGCAGTTCTTC.